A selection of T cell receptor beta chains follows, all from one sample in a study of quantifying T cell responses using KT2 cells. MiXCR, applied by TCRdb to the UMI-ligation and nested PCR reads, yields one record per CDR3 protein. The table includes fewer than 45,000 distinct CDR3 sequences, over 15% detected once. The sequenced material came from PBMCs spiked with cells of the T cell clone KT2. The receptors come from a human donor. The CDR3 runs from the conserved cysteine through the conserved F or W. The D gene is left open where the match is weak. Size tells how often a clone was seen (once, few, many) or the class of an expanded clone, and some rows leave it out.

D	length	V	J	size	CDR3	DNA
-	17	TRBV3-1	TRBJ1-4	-	CASSQEVPGRGREKLFF	TGTGCCAGCAGCCAAGAAGTACCCGGACGGGGGAGGGAAAAACTGTTTTTT
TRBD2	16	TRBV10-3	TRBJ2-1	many	CAISGSSGSSYNEQFF	TGTGCCATCAGTGGGTCTAGCGGGAGCTCCTACAATGAGCAGTTCTTC
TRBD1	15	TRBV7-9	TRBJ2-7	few	CASSRTGTGLYEQYF	TGTGCCAGCAGCCGCACCGGGACAGGGCTCTACGAGCAGTACTTC
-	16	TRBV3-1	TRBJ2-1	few	CASSPRRGGVKWEQFF	TGTGCCAGCAGCCCCCGGAGGGGGGGGGTAAAGTGGGAGCAGTTCTTC
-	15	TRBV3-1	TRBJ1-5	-	CASRGGPDYNQPQHF	TGTGCCAGCAGGGGGGGGCCGGACTACAATCAGCCCCAGCATTTT
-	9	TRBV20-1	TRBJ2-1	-	CSAIGGKEF	TGCAGTGCTATCGGTGGAAAAGAATTC
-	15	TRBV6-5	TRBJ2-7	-	CASSYGPTGNYEQYF	TGTGCCAGCAGTTACGGGCCTACAGGGAACTACGAGCAGTACTTC
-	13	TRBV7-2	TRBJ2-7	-	CASSLAHRYEQYF	TGTGCCAGCAGCTTAGCCCACCGGTACGAGCAGTACTTC
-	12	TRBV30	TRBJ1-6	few	CAWRGVRSPLHF	TGTGCCTGGAGAGGGGTCCGATCACCCCTCCACTTT
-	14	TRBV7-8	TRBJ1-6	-	CASSLLLENSPLHF	TGTGCCAGCAGCTTACTTTTAGAGAATTCACCCCTCCACTTT
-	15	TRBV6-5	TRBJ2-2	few	CASSYSGAISGELFF	TGTGCCAGCAGTTACTCGGGGGCGATATCCGGGGAGCTGTTTTTT
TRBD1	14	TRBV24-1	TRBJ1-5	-	CATSGTGGNQPQHF	TGTGCCACCAGCGGGACAGGGGGCAATCAGCCCCAGCATTTT
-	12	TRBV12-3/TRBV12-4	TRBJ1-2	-	CASTSTENGYNF	TGTGCCAGCACCAGTACAGAAAATGGCTACAACTTC
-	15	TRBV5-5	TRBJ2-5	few	CASSLTGPPSETQYF	TGTGCCAGCAGCTTGACAGGGCCCCCGAGCGAGACCCAGTACTTC
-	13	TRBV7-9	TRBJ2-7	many	CASSYSQAYEQYF	TGTGCCAGCAGTTACTCCCAGGCCTACGAGCAGTACTTC
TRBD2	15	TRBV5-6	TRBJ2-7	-	CASSFRTSGIYEQYF	TGTGCCAGCAGCTTCAGGACTAGCGGGATCTACGAGCAGTACTTC
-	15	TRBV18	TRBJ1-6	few	CASSQGTAGGSPLHF	TGTGCCAGCTCCCAAGGGACCGCCGGTGGGTCACCCCTCCACTTT
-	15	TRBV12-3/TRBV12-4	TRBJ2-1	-	CASSLSGDSYNEQFF	TGTGCCAGCAGTTTATCGGGGGACTCCTACAATGAGCAGTTCTTC
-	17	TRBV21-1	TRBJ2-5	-	CASSKEGLGGPRETQYF	TGTGCCAGCAGCAAAGAGGGGTTAGGGGGTCCCCGAGAGACCCAGTACTTC
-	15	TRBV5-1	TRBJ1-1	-	CASSLPGAMNTEAFF	TGCGCCAGCAGCTTACCGGGGGCGATGAACACTGAAGCTTTCTTT
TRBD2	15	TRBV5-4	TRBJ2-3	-	CASSLASGRTDTQYF	TGTGCCAGCAGCTTGGCTAGCGGGAGAACAGATACGCAGTATTTT
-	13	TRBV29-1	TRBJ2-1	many	CSATLGSYNEQFF	TGCAGCGCGACCCTGGGCTCCTACAATGAGCAGTTCTTC
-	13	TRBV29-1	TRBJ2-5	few	CSVAGGGKETQYF	TGCAGCGTTGCCGGAGGGGGTAAAGAGACCCAGTACTTC
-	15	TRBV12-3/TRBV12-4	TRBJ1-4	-	CASSLGAIEGEKLFF	TGTGCCAGCAGTTTAGGGGCAATTGAGGGGGAAAAACTGTTTTTT
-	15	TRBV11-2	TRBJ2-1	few	CASTSPRESYNEQFF	TGTGCCAGCACTAGCCCACGGGAATCCTACAATGAGCAGTTCTTC
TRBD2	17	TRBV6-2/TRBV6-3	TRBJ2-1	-	CASSFGTSGIRGNEQFF	TGTGCCAGCAGTTTTGGGACTAGCGGGATAAGAGGTAATGAGCAGTTCTTC
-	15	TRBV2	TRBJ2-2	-	CASRPDERGSGELFF	TGTGCCAGCCGCCCAGACGAGAGGGGGTCCGGGGAGCTGTTTTTT
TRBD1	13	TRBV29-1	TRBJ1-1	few	CSVGDRVNTEAFF	TGCAGCGTTGGGGACAGGGTGAACACTGAAGCTTTCTTT
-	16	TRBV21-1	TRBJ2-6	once	CASSRQVYSGANVLTF	TGTGCCAGCAGCAGACAGGTCTACTCTGGGGCCAACGTCCTGACTTTC
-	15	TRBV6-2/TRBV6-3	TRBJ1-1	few	CASSYGQNMNTEAFF	TGTGCCAGCAGTTACGGTCAGAACATGAACACTGAAGCTTTCTTT
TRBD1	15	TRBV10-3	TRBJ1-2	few	CAISDSGGTNYGYTF	TGTGCCATCAGTGACTCAGGGGGAACTAACTATGGCTACACCTTC
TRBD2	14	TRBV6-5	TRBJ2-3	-	CASSGRVSTDTQYF	TGTGCCAGTAGCGGGAGGGTTTCGACAGATACGCAGTATTTT
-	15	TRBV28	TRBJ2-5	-	CASATAGTLQETQYF	TGTGCCAGCGCAACCGCGGGCACTTTACAAGAGACCCAGTACTTC
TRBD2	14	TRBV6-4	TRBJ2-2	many	CASSERGGTGELFF	TGTGCCAGCAGTGAGCGGGGGGGCACCGGGGAGCTGTTTTTT
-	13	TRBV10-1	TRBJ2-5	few	CASSEVGVETQYF	TGCGCCAGCAGTGAAGTTGGTGTGGAGACCCAGTACTTC
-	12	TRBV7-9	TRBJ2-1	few	CASSAALDAGFF	TGTGCCAGCAGCGCAGCCCTAGATGCGGGGTTCTTC
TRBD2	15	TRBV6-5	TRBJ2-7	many	CASSPTSGSSYEQYF	TGTGCCAGCAGCCCGACTAGCGGGAGCTCCTACGAGCAGTACTTC
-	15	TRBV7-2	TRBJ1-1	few	CASSYAESGDTEAFF	TGTGCCAGCAGTTATGCTGAATCCGGGGACACTGAAGCTTTCTTT
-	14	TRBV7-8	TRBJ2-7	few	CASSLVLGPYEQYF	TGTGCCAGCAGCTTAGTACTCGGTCCCTACGAGCAGTACTTC
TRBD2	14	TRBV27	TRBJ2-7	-	CASSWSGGRYEQYF	TGTGCCAGCAGTTGGTCTGGCGGGAGGTACGAGCAGTACTTC
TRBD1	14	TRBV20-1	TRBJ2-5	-	CSASAGTGEETQYF	TGCAGTGCTAGCGCCGGGACAGGGGAAGAGACCCAGTACTTC
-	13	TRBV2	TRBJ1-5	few	CASARDNNQPQHF	TGTGCCAGCGCCCGGGACAACAATCAGCCCCAGCATTTT
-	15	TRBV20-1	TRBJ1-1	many	CSATFRAATNTEAFF	TGCAGTGCTACCTTCAGGGCCGCAACGAACACTGAAGCTTTCTTT
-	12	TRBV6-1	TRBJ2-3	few	CASSGGGRKQYF	TGTGCCAGCAGTGGAGGGGGTCGAAAGCAGTATTTT
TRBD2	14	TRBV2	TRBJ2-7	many	CASSSLAGVYEQYF	TGTGCCAGCAGTTCGTTAGCGGGAGTCTACGAGCAGTACTTC
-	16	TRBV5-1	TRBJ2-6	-	CASSTTGSSGANVLTF	TGCGCCAGCAGCACAACAGGGTCCTCTGGGGCCAACGTCCTGACTTTC
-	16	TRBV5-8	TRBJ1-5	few	CASSLFGQGSYQPQHF	TGTGCCAGCAGCTTGTTTGGGCAGGGAAGCTATCAGCCCCAGCATTTT
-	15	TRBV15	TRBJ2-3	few	CATSRDGRITDTQYF	TGTGCCACCAGCAGGGATGGAAGGATCACAGATACGCAGTATTTT
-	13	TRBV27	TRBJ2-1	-	CASSLGRRGEQFF	TGTGCCAGCAGTTTGGGTCGCAGGGGAGAGCAGTTCTTC
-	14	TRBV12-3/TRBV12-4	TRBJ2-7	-	CASSFRGHSYEQYF	TGTGCCAGCAGTTTCCGGGGGCATTCCTACGAGCAGTACTTC
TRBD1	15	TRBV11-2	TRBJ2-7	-	CASSQGQGISREQYF	TGTGCCAGCAGCCAAGGACAGGGAATCTCACGCGAGCAGTACTTC